This T cell receptor (beta chain) was profiled in a study of technical replicates of blood from a handful of donors. The table came from immunoSEQ multiplex PCR; TCRdb's copy has only in-frame clones and leaves some out. Of fewer than 95,000 clones in the sample, about 94% were seen once. CDR1 and CDR2 (germline): SEHNR, FQNEAQ (reference sequence). V was pared by 2 bases and J by 4 bases, with 17 bases between. CDR3 length: 17 residues. V usage is TRBV7-9 and J usage is TRBJ2-2, with a possible D match to TRBD2 (5 bases). The source is a human donor in good health. The material sequenced was T cells isolated from PBMCs. The CDR3 loop reads CASSLNSGGSATGELFF. CDR3 DNA sequence: TGTGCCAGCAGCTTAAACTCCGGTGGGAGCGCCACCGGGGAGCTGTTTTTT.